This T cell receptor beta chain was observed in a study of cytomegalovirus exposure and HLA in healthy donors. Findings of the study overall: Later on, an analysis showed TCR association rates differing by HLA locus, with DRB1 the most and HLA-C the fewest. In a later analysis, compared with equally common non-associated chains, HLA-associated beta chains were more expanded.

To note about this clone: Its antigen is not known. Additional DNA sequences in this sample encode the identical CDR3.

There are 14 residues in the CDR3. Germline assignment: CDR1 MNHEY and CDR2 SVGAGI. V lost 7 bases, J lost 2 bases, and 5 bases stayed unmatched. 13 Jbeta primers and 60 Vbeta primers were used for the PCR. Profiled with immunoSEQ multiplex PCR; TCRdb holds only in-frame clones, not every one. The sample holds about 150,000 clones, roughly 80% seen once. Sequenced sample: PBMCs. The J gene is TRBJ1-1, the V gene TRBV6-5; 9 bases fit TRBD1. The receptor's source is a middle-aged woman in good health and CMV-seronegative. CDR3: CASTQGQGNTEAFF. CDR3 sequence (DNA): TGTGCCAGCACCCAGGGACAGGGTAACACTGAAGCTTTCTTT.